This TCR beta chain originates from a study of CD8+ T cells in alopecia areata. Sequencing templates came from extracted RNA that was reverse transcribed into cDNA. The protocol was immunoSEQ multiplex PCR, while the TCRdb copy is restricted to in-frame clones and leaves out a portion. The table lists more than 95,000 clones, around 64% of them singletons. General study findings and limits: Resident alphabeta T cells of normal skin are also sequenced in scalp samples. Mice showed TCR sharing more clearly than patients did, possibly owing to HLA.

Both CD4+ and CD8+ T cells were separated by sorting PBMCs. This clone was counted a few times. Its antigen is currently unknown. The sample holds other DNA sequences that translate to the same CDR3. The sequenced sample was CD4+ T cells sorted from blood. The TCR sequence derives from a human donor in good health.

The CDR3 DNA reads as TGCAGCGTTGTGTCCGGCTCCTACGAGCAGTACTTC. It specifies CSVVSGSYEQYF. The rearrangement joins TRBV29-1 to TRBJ2-7; no definite D call. There are 12 residues in the CDR3. Germline V CDR1 and CDR2: SQVTM, ANQGSEA. V gave up 4 bases and J gave up 0 bases, with 7 bases separating them.